This T cell receptor (beta chain) is drawn from a study of OX40 agonist ivuxolimab in advanced cancers. Study-level background: Patients took ivuxolimab, an agonistic anti-OX40 (CD134) antibody.

The CDR3 loop spans 11 amino acids. Germline assignment: CDR1 SEHNR and CDR2 FQNEAQ (reference sequence). Trimming cost V 3 bases and J 12 bases, with 9 bases left between them. The table came from immunoSEQ multiplex PCR; TCRdb's copy has only in-frame clones and leaves some out. There are more than 45,000 clones in the sample; about 87% occur only once, and around 1.8% lies in the top ten. This clone was counted between two and nine times. The chain employs TRBV7-9 and TRBJ2-1; D is tentatively TRBD1 or TRBD2 (6 bases each). The origin of this receptor is an adult with an advanced solid tumor such as melanoma, head and neck, liver or kidney cancer. The sample consisted of CD4+ or CD8+ T cells sorted from blood, taken in a trial of the OX40 agonist ivuxolimab. The CDR3 sequence: CASSLGGSQFF. The CDR3, as DNA: TGTGCCAGCAGCTTGGGGGGCTCGCAGTTCTTC.